The TCR beta chain under discussion was sequenced for a study of Graves' ophthalmopathy and Graves' hyperthyroidism. This clonotype appeared many times. V was pared by 5 bases and J by 0 bases, with 8 bases between. The germline CDR1 and CDR2 sequences are LGHNT and FRNRAP. The CDR3 length is 14 residues. As the template, RNA transcripts were used to amplify TCR beta CDR3 regions. Amplification began with first-round RT-PCR using HTBI primers, then second-round multiplex PCR was performed. TCRdb processed the multiplex PCR reads anew with MiXCR; each CDR3 protein has one entry. The table shows about 620,000 distinct CDR3 sequences, with approximately 21% occurring only once.

Sequenced: peripheral blood. The chain carries TRBV12-5 and TRBJ1-5; D is undetermined. The receptor was isolated from a woman aged 18-29 years with stable Graves' hyperthyroidism. Some clones in this sample may be carry-over from other donors' samples. CDR3 sequence (DNA): TGTGCTAGTGGTGCCCATGCTAGCAATCAGCCCCAGCATTTT. It yields the protein CASGAHASNQPQHF. Supplemented by reference TRBV12-5 and TRBJ1-5, the full variable domain reads DARVTQTPRHKVTEMGQEVTMRCQPILGHNTVFWYRQTMMQGLELLAYFRNRAPLDDSGMPKDRFSAEMPDATLATLKIQPSEPRDSAVYFCASGAHASNQPQHFGDGTRLSIL.